The 14 T cell receptor beta chains listed next were all sequenced from one sample in a study of T-cell reconstitution after alpha-beta-depleted transplantation in children. Unique molecular identifiers were incorporated when the TCRbeta library was constructed. TCRdb reprocessed the PCR reads with MiXCR, giving one entry per CDR3 protein. This table has 200,000 to 300,000 distinct CDR3 sequences, 20% to 30% appearing once. The sequences come from PBMCs, mostly from graft donor cells, collected 360 days after TCRalphabeta/CD19-depleted stem cell transplant. These receptors were taken from a female patient aged 2 to 10 who had a stem cell transplant for congenital amegakaryocytic thrombocytopenia, so the T cells may come from the graft donor.

The rearrangement links TRBV20-1 to TRBJ2-7; no reliable D call. The germline V gene encodes CDR1 DFQATT and CDR2 SNEGSKA (reference sequence). The V gene lost 3 bases and the J gene lost 3 bases, with 6 bases spanning the gap. The CDR3 totals 11 residues. CDR3 amino acids: CSASSDYEQYF. In nucleotides, the CDR3 is TGCAGTGCTAGTTCGGACTACGAGCAGTACTTC.

This chain uses TRBV7-3 with TRBJ2-2; tentatively, D is TRBD1 (6 bases). This CDR3 comprises 16 residues. Germline lookup yields CDR1 SGHTA and CDR2 FQGTGA. Trimming took off 3 bases at V and 6 bases at J, with 17 bases between the two ends. The CDR3 region has the DNA TGTGCCAGCAGCTTTGACCGGGACACAAACCCCGGGGAGCTGTTTTTT. Translating it yields CASSFDRDTNPGELFF.

The rearrangement joins TRBV11-2 to TRBJ2-1; no definite D call. V lost 5 bases, J lost 7 bases, and 15 bases lay in between. Germline values: CDR1 SGHAT, CDR2 FQNNGV. This CDR3 has 14 residues. The CDR3 loop reads CASSVTPTGNEQFF. CDR3 coding DNA: TGTGCCAGCAGCGTGACCCCGACCGGGAATGAGCAGTTCTTC.

V usage is TRBV6-1 and J usage is TRBJ2-3; no firm D call. Trimming pared 2 bases from V and 0 bases from J, leaving 9 bases between. CDR3 length equals 15 residues. Germline lookup yields CDR1 MNHNS and CDR2 SASEGT. CDR3 in amino acids: CASSESYGSTDTQYF. Here the CDR3 DNA reads TGTGCCAGCAGTGAATCTTACGGGAGCACAGATACGCAGTATTTT.

The chain uses TRBV6-4 and TRBJ2-7, with D unclear. V gave up 6 bases and J gave up 0 bases, with 15 bases separating them. The CDR3 sequence is 15 residues long. Germline V CDR1 and CDR2: MRHNA, SNTAGT. The CDR3 is CASSNGRPTSYEQYF. CDR3 coding DNA: TGTGCCAGCAGCAACGGAAGGCCGACCTCCTACGAGCAGTACTTC.

This clonotype has more than one count but fewer than ten. The chain combines TRBV6-5 with TRBJ2-7; D gene uncertain. This CDR3 has 13 residues. The V end was cut by 2 bases, the J end by 3 bases, with 8 bases between. Germline CDR1 reads MNHEY; CDR2 reads SVGAGI. CDR3 in amino acids: CASSYGQNYEQYF. CDR3 nucleotides: TGTGCCAGCAGTTACGGGCAGAACTACGAGCAGTACTTC.

The V and J genes are TRBV20-1 and TRBJ2-3; D perhaps matches TRBD2 (6 bases). V lost 0 bases and J 5 bases, leaving 15 bases between the germline ends. This CDR3 has 15 residues. Germline lookup yields CDR1 DFQATT and CDR2 SNEGSKA (reference sequence). In DNA form, the CDR3 reads TGCAGTGCTAGAGATTTTCCGGGAGTGGTAGATACGCAGTATTTT. Its translation: CSARDFPGVVDTQYF.

J is TRBJ2-7 and V is TRBV7-6; D is ambiguous. CDR1 and CDR2 from the germline V gene are SGHVS and FNYEAQ. Trimming removed 0 bases from V and 3 bases from J, with 6 bases in between. The CDR3 runs 13 residues. CDR3 sequence (DNA): TGTGCCAGCAGCTTAGCGGCTGACTACGAGCAGTACTTC. Protein sequence: CASSLAADYEQYF. The full variable domain, completed using reference TRBV7-6 and TRBJ2-7, is GAGVSQSPRYKVTKRGQDVALRCDPISGHVSLYWYRQALGQGPEFLTYFNYEAQQDKSGLPNDRFSAERPEGSISTLTIQRTEQRDSAMYRCASSLAADYEQYFGPGTRLTVT.

The table lists this clonotype with a few counts. The chain is built from TRBV24-1 and TRBJ2-5; 9 bases match TRBD1. This CDR3 comprises 19 residues. Trimming removed 0 bases from V and 1 base from J; junction bases left unmatched: 11. Germline assignment: CDR1 KGHDR and CDR2 SFDVKD. In DNA form, the CDR3 reads TGTGCCACCAGTGATTTGAAGGGACAGGGAATTCGGGGCCAAGAGACCCAGTACTTC. It specifies CATSDLKGQGIRGQETQYF.

The chain carries TRBV20-1 and TRBJ1-1; D gene unclear. The ends were cut back, 0 bases at V and 1 base at J, with 3 bases in the middle. Germline V lookup: CDR1 DFQATT, CDR2 SNEGSKA (reference sequence). The CDR3 sequence is 12 residues long. CDR3 coding DNA: TGCAGTGCTAGAGAGGGGAACACTGAAGCTTTCTTT. Its protein is CSAREGNTEAFF.

This sequence joins TRBV6-1 and TRBJ2-5; D gene unclear. Trimming took off 4 bases at V and 0 bases at J, with 21 bases between the two ends. Per the germline V gene, CDR1 is MNHNS and CDR2 is SASEGT. CDR3 length: 18 residues. CDR3 sequence reads: CASSGARATVKYQETQYF. The CDR3, as DNA: TGTGCCAGCAGTGGAGCCCGGGCCACAGTAAAGTACCAAGAGACCCAGTACTTC.

In its sample, this clonotype was seen a few times. The V gene is TRBV2, the J gene TRBJ2-7, with D possibly being TRBD1 or TRBD2 (5 bases each). The CDR3 contains 12 residues. Germline V CDR1 and CDR2: SNHLY, FYNNEI. Trimming cost V 7 bases and J 5 bases, with 12 bases left between them. CDR3 sequence: CASMGVGDEQYF. The CDR3 DNA is TGTGCCAGCATGGGGGTGGGCGACGAGCAGTACTTC.

This clonotype was observed a handful of times. The chain links TRBV12-3 or TRBV12-4 to TRBJ2-2; TRBD1 matches at 7 bases. The trim removed 8 bases at V and 5 bases at J, leaving 14 bases unmatched. The CDR3 covers 16 residues. The CDR3 DNA is TGTGCCAGCGAGACAGGGACCAAAGGGAGAACCGGGGAGCTGTTTTTT. Encoded protein: CASETGTKGRTGELFF.

For the CDR3, the DNA is TGTGCCAGCAGTTTAAGGGGACCTACTTTGCGGTACACTGAAGCTTTCTTT. Encoded protein: CASSLRGPTLRYTEAFF. V is TRBV27 and J is TRBJ1-1; weak D call: TRBD1 (5 bases). The CDR3 spans 17 residues. Germline V lookup: CDR1 MNHEY, CDR2 SMNVEV (reference sequence). V was clipped by 2 bases and J by 3 bases, with 19 bases between them.